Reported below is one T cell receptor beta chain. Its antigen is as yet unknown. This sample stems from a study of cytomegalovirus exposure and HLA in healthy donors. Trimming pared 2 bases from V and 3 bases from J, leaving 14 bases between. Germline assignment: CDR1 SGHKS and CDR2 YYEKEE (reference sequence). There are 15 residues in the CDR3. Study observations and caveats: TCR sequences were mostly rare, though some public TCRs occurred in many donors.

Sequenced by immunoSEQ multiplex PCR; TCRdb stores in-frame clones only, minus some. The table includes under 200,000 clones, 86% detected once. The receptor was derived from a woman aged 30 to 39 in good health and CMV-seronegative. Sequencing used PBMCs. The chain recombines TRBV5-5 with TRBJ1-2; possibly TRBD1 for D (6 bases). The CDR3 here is CASSFQGSEDYGYTF. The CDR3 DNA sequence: TGTGCCAGCAGCTTCCAGGGGAGCGAGGACTATGGCTACACCTTC.